This entry describes one TCR beta chain. The data belong to a study of blood T cell repertoires in COVID-19. At the level of the study: The origin of the acute and convalescent COVID-19 samples was the United States, Italy and Spain.

Authors' methods: Counts of nucleated cells, estimated from reference gene primer amplification, were obtained. The protocol was immunoSEQ multiplex PCR, while the TCRdb copy is restricted to in-frame clones and leaves out a portion. The V and J calls and clone size were taken over from that table, and D and trimming were inferred from the DNA. The table has approximately 100,000 clones, 85% to 95% seen once. Germline-derived CDR1 and CDR2 are KGHDR and SFDVKD. The CDR3 is made up of 14 amino acids. Trimming cost V 0 bases and J 9 bases; bases outside gene matches: 3. This chain uses TRBV24-1 with TRBJ2-1, with TRBD2 matching 8 bases. The TCR sequence derives from a man aged 50 or older with active COVID-19. Sequenced material: peripheral blood. CDR3 bases: TGTGCCACCAGTGATTTGGGGACTAGTGGTGAGCAGTTCTTC. Translated, it gives CATSDLGTSGEQFF.